The 15 T cell receptor beta chains given below trace back to one sample, sequenced in a study of cytomegalovirus exposure and HLA in healthy donors. The study ran its PCR with 60 Vbeta and 13 Jbeta primers. Only in-frame clones appear in the TCRdb table, and some are missing; sequencing was by immunoSEQ multiplex PCR. Counted here are about 130,000 clones, just under 80% occurring once; the ten biggest clones make up about 1.8%. What was sequenced was PBMCs. These receptors all come from a woman aged 40-49 years in good health and CMV-seronegative.

This rearrangement joins TRBV27 to TRBJ1-1, with 8 bases fitting TRBD1. Unmatched junction bases numbered 14, after V lost 6 bases and J lost 8 bases. The CDR3 length is 15 residues. CDR1 and CDR2 (germline): MNHEY, SMNVEV (reference sequence). CDR3 DNA sequence: TGTGCCAGCAGCCCATACAACAGGGGGAGGGCAGAAGCTTTCTTT. Its protein product is CASSPYNRGRAEAFF.

The chain links TRBV29-1 to TRBJ1-1, with a possible D match to TRBD1 (6 bases). The V end was cut by 1 base, the J end by 5 bases, with 11 bases between. The CDR3 totals 13 residues. From germline, CDR1 is SQVTM and CDR2 ANQGSEA. In nucleotides, the CDR3 is TGCAGCGTTGAAGGCGGGGGCCGGACTGAAGCTTTCTTT. It codes for CSVEGGGRTEAFF.

CDR3 sequence: CASSYQEAGLGDTQYF. In DNA, the CDR3 is TGTGCCAGCAGCTACCAGGAAGCGGGATTAGGAGATACGCAGTATTTT. The V and J genes are TRBV11-2 and TRBJ2-3, with 7 bases fitting TRBD2. Germline CDR1 reads SGHAT; CDR2 reads FQNNGV. The CDR3 is 16 residues long. The trim removed 4 bases at V and 5 bases at J, leaving 12 bases unmatched.

This clone was found a few times. The chain combines TRBV6-6 with TRBJ1-5; 10 bases fit TRBD1. Germline trimming cut 2 bases from V and 5 bases from J; bases unmatched to any gene: 6. Germline CDR1 and CDR2: MNHNY and SVGAGI (reference sequence). This CDR3 spans 16 amino acids. The CDR3 sequence: CASSYTGTGVDQPQHF. The CDR3 nucleotides are TGTGCCAGCAGTTACACAGGGACAGGGGTCGATCAGCCCCAGCATTTT.

The V gene is TRBV21-1, the J gene TRBJ1-6. TRBV21-1 is a recognized pseudogene. The CDR3 consists of 15 residues. CDR3 in DNA: TGTGCCAGCAGCCACGGGGGGGACAATAATTCACCCCTCCACTTT. Translation: CASSHGGDNNSPLHF.

This rearrangement joins TRBV28 to TRBJ1-5, with 9 bases aligning to TRBD1. In germline, CDR1 is MDHEN, CDR2 SYDVKM. The J segment lost 6 bases and the V segment lost 8 bases, leaving 8 bases of the junction unmatched. The CDR3 extends over 14 amino acids. This chain's CDR3 is CASVPGQGSQPQHF. The CDR3 nucleotides read TGTGCCAGCGTTCCGGGACAGGGTAGTCAGCCCCAGCATTTT.

The chain joins TRBV6-1 to TRBJ2-3, with D possibly matching TRBD1 (5 bases). Between the trimmed V and J ends, which lost 4 bases and 5 bases, there was a span of 10 bases. This CDR3 is built from 13 residues. From germline, CDR1 is MNHNS and CDR2 SASEGT. The CDR3 bases are TGTGCCAGCAGTGGACAGCAGGGAGATACGCAGTATTTT. Encoded protein: CASSGQQGDTQYF.

CDR3 DNA sequence: TGTGCCAGCAGCTTTGGACAGGGGGACGAAAAACTGTTTTTT. It encodes CASSFGQGDEKLFF. The V call is TRBV11-2, the J call TRBJ1-4; TRBD1 matches at 10 bases. The junction had 3 bases not matched to a gene; V was cut back by 3 bases and J by 8 bases. The CDR3 runs 14 residues. Germline V gives CDR1 SGHAT, CDR2 FQNNGV.

This rearrangement joins TRBV19 to TRBJ2-5; D perhaps matches TRBD1 (5 bases). CDR3 size: 15 residues. The germline V gene encodes CDR1 LNHDA and CDR2 SQIVND (reference sequence). Trimming cost V 0 bases and J 4 bases, with 12 bases left between them. DNA of the CDR3: TGTGCCAGTAGTATAGAGGGCAGGGTGGGAGAGACCCAGTACTTC. This gives the protein CASSIEGRVGETQYF.

For the CDR3, the DNA is TGTGCCTGGAGTGCTACCCGAGGGGGCAGCTATGGCTACACCTTC. Its translation: CAWSATRGGSYGYTF. The rearrangement joins TRBV30 to TRBJ1-2; TRBD1 agrees at 7 bases. V gave up 1 base and J gave up 4 bases; unmatched junction bases: 9. Germline CDR1 GTSNPN, CDR2 SVGIG (reference sequence). There are 15 residues in the CDR3.

The V call is TRBV15, the J call TRBJ2-5, with 8 bases fitting TRBD1. This CDR3 contains 19 residues. The ends lost 1 base at V and 1 base at J; junction bases unmatched: 14. CDR1 is LNHNV and CDR2 is YYDKDF in the germline V gene (reference sequence). The CDR3 reads CATSRGSPDRVILQETQYF. The CDR3 DNA reads as TGTGCCACCAGCAGAGGGTCCCCGGACAGGGTCATCCTCCAAGAGACCCAGTACTTC. Full variable domain (rest looked up from reference TRBV15 and TRBJ2-5): DAMVIQNPRYQVTQFGKPVTLSCSQTLNHNVMYWYQQKSSQAPKLLFHYYDKDFNNEADTPDNFQSRRPNTSFCFLDIRSPGLGDTAMYLCATSRGSPDRVILQETQYFGPGTRLLVL.

V is TRBV11-2 and J is TRBJ1-6; perhaps TRBD1 as D (6 bases). The length of the CDR3 is 17 residues. V was pared by 2 bases and J by 2 bases, with 13 bases between. Germline V gene lookup returns CDR1 SGHAT and CDR2 FQNNGV. CDR3 region: CASSLRGGGPYNSPLHF. CDR3 DNA sequence: TGTGCCAGCAGCTTAAGGGGAGGGGGGCCCTATAATTCACCCCTCCACTTT.

This clone was detected only once. The rearrangement links TRBV9 to TRBJ2-6; the D gene is possibly TRBD2 (5 bases). V lost 0 bases, J lost 0 bases, and 16 bases lay in between. The CDR3 has 19 residues. The germline CDR1 and CDR2 sequences are SGDLS and YYNGEE. The CDR3 loop reads CASSVAPSRFPSGANVLTF. In DNA form, the CDR3 reads TGTGCCAGCAGCGTAGCTCCTAGCCGATTCCCCTCTGGGGCCAACGTCCTGACTTTC.

The CDR3 loop is CASSPPAGVTEAFF. The CDR3 region has the DNA TGTGCCAGCAGCCCCCCAGCAGGGGTCACTGAAGCTTTCTTT. The chain recombines TRBV5-8 with TRBJ1-1; TRBD1 might be the D (6 bases). The CDR3 runs to 14 residues. Germline CDR1 reads SGHTS; CDR2 reads YDEGEE. With 4 bases removed from V and 4 bases from J, the gap between germline ends came to 14 bases.

This clone was detected only once. The chain recombines TRBV6-1 with TRBJ1-6, with D possibly TRBD1 on 5 matching bases. V was cut by 9 bases and J by 9 bases, with 15 bases left in between. CDR1 is MNHNS and CDR2 is SASEGT in the germline V gene. This CDR3 has 13 amino acids. DNA of the CDR3: TGTGCCAGGGGGGGGAGGGCAGGTTCACCCCTCCACTTT. It translates to CARGGRAGSPLHF.